The T cell receptor (beta chain) under discussion was sequenced for a study of shared clonotypes between healthy human individuals. Study summary: Each donor's CD8 memory used one plate, CD8 naive two, each CD4 subset three.

Sorted-subset replicate PCR reactions were performed with around 200 ng DNA, corresponding to roughly 30,000 T cell genomes. Libraries were prepared by immunoSEQ multiplex PCR; TCRdb keeps only in-frame clonotypes and omits some of them. The data contain 2 million to 2.5 million clones, under 95% of them singletons. With regard to this clone: The antigen is undetermined.

CDR1 and CDR2 from the germline V gene are GTSNPN and SVGIG (reference sequence). J was trimmed by 9 bases and V by 5 bases; bases with no gene match: 3. The CDR3 is 11 amino acids. The study's findings and limits: Generation probabilities were higher for clonotypes shared across all four sorted-subset donors than for unshared ones.

Sequencing used naive CD4+ T cells from PBMCs. Regarding subset: CD45RA+ positively selected. J is TRBJ2-1 and V is TRBV30, with 8 bases identical to TRBD2. This TCR came from a man in his late teens or twenties in good health. Some clones in this sample may be carry-over from other donors' samples. The CDR3 nucleotides are TGTGCCTGGGGGAGCGGGAGTGAGCAGTTCTTC. Protein sequence: CAWGSGSEQFF.